This passage covers 3 T cell receptor beta chains from one sample sequenced in a study of shared clonotypes between healthy human individuals. CD45RO negativity and positive selection for CCR7 defined naive CD8 cells, a population that excluded terminally differentiated effector memory CD45RA+ cells. Produced via immunoSEQ multiplex PCR; TCRdb's table is partial and in-frame only. The sample has some 2.1 million clones; 85% to 95% are singletons. Sequencing was done on a sample of naive CD8+ T cells sorted from blood. The origin of the receptors is a man between 18 and 29 years old in good health.

V gene TRBV15 combines with J gene TRBJ2-3; D tentatively reads TRBD1 or TRBD2 (5 bases each). Germline V lookup: CDR1 LNHNV, CDR2 YYDKDF (reference sequence). V lost 7 bases, J lost 1 base, and 12 bases lay in between. CDR3 size: 14 residues. CDR3 sequence: CATMGLAGTDTQYF. The CDR3 DNA sequence: TGTGCCACCATGGGGCTAGCAGGCACAGATACGCAGTATTTT.

The chain carries TRBV29-1 and TRBJ2-1, with 13 bases matching TRBD2. Germline V gene data show CDR1 as SQVTM and CDR2 as ANQGSEA. Trimming took 6 bases from V and 7 from J; bases not matched to a gene: 6. CDR3 length: 14 residues. The CDR3 DNA is TGCAGCGTGGGGGGACTAGCGGGGTGGAATGAGCAGTTCTTC. Translation: CSVGGLAGWNEQFF.

The V call is TRBV6-4, the J call TRBJ1-1, with D tentatively TRBD1 (6 bases). The V end was cut by 2 bases, the J end by 6 bases, with 13 bases between. The CDR3 sequence is 14 residues long. CDR1 is MRHNA, CDR2 SNTAGT, per germline. The CDR3 DNA sequence: TGTGCCAGCAGTGACCCTAGGGGGGACGCTGAAGCTTTCTTT. It yields the protein CASSDPRGDAEAFF.